The 21 T cell receptor beta chains listed next were all sequenced from one sample in a study of blood T cell repertoires in COVID-19. Using immunoSEQ multiplex PCR, the repertoire was profiled, and TCRdb retains in-frame clones only, with some absent. This sample yields approximately 30,000 clones, of which 89% are seen a single time; 0.55% belongs to the top ten. The sample consisted of peripheral blood. The receptors shown here come from a woman in her thirties or forties with active or convalescent COVID-19.

Only one count was recorded for this clone. The V and J genes are TRBV18 and TRBJ2-7, with 12 bases that match TRBD2. The CDR3 length is 14 residues. CDR1 is KGHSH, CDR2 LQKENI, per germline. The V segment lost 2 bases and the J segment 4 bases; nucleotides outside the gene matches: 0. CDR3 bases: TGTGCCAGCTCACCAGGGACTAGCGGGTACGAGCAGTACTTC. It translates to CASSPGTSGYEQYF.

This chain uses TRBV7-2 with TRBJ1-1; 9 bases align to TRBD1. The length of the CDR3 is 16 residues. Unmatched junction bases numbered 8, after V lost 4 bases and J lost 2 bases. Germline CDR1 reads SGHTA; CDR2 reads FQGNSA. As DNA, the CDR3 is TGTGCCAGCAGCTCCCCACAGGGGGCGACTAACACTGAAGCTTTCTTT. This sequence encodes CASSSPQGATNTEAFF.

This clone came up once. The rearrangement uses TRBV30 and TRBJ2-2, with 7 bases lining up with TRBD1. The CDR3 contains 14 residues. The germline V gene has CDR1 GTSNPN and CDR2 SVGIG (reference sequence). The ends lost 3 bases at V and 3 bases at J; junction bases unmatched: 4. CDR3: CAWSRDSDTGELFF. CDR3 DNA sequence: TGTGCCTGGAGCCGGGACAGCGACACCGGGGAGCTGTTTTTT.

This clone was counted a few times. The chain is built from TRBV4-3 and TRBJ1-6; TRBD1 agrees at 7 bases. The length of the CDR3 is 15 residues. V shed 4 bases and J 7 bases; nucleotides not matched to a gene: 7. Per germline, CDR1 LGHNA and CDR2 YSLEER. CDR3 loop: CASSPTGTANSPLHF. CDR3 DNA: TGCGCCAGCAGCCCGACCGGGACAGCGAATTCACCCCTCCACTTT.

The chain couples TRBV7-2 to TRBJ2-3; D not certain. Germline loops: CDR1 SGHTA, CDR2 FQGNSA. V was clipped by 5 bases and J by 6 bases, with 21 bases between them. The CDR3 covers 16 residues. The CDR3 DNA reads as TGTGCCAGCAGCACCCAACTGGCGCGGCCGGGTGATACGCAGTATTTT. Translating gives CASSTQLARPGDTQYF.

There are a few counts of this clone. This chain links TRBV12-3 or TRBV12-4 with TRBJ1-5; weak D call: TRBD1 (5 bases). This CDR3 has 12 residues. V was shortened by 1 base and J by 7 bases, with 5 bases between the two germline ends. CDR3 in amino acids: CASSLEGQPQHF. In DNA, the CDR3 is TGTGCCAGCAGTTTAGAGGGGCAGCCCCAGCATTTT.

The sample holds a few counts of this clone. The V and J genes are TRBV6-5 and TRBJ2-7; no reliable D call. This CDR3 comprises 11 residues. CDR1 is MNHEY and CDR2 is SVGAGI in the germline V gene. V lost 7 bases to trimming and J lost 3 bases, with 7 bases between them. CDR3 DNA sequence: TGTGCCAGCACACAATACTACGAGCAGTACTTC. As protein: CASTQYYEQYF.

The gene calls are TRBV23-1 and TRBJ2-1; D is ambiguous. TRBV23-1 is filed as an ORF, its function uncertain. V gave up 4 bases and J gave up 5 bases, with 9 bases separating them. The CDR3 contains 13 residues. CDR3 sequence reads: CASSPPSDNEQFF. As DNA, the CDR3 is TGCGCCAGCAGTCCACCCAGTGACAATGAGCAGTTCTTC.

CDR3 nucleotide sequence: TGTGCCAGCAGCTTAGCGCGAGCGGGGCACTACGAGCAGTACTTC. This codes for CASSLARAGHYEQYF. The chain carries TRBV11-1 and TRBJ2-7, with 7 bases identical to TRBD2. The CDR3 has 15 residues. Per the germline V gene, CDR1 is SGHAT and CDR2 is FQDESV (reference sequence). After removal of 0 bases from V and 3 bases from J, the junction contained 5 bases not matched to a gene.

The J gene is TRBJ2-5, the V gene TRBV2; tentatively, D is TRBD1 (5 bases). Trimming pared 11 bases from V and 1 base from J, leaving 14 bases between. CDR3 length: 13 residues. The germline gives CDR1 SNHLY, CDR2 FYNNEI. CDR3 sequence reads: CAGEQVSQETQYF. CDR3 coding DNA: TGTGCCGGTGAACAGGTATCCCAAGAGACCCAGTACTTC.

The V and J genes are TRBV5-4 and TRBJ2-1; TRBD2 matches 10 bases. This CDR3 spans 20 amino acids. The germline V gene has CDR1 SGHNT and CDR2 YYREEE (reference sequence). The V segment lost 4 bases and the J segment 9 bases; nucleotides outside the gene matches: 25. The CDR3, as DNA: TGTGCCAGCAGCCCGCCCCCCCGTCTGGGGCTAGCGGGGGATCTGAGTGAGCAGTTCTTC. This codes for CASSPPPRLGLAGDLSEQFF.

The chain has TRBV28 and TRBJ2-7; the match to TRBD2 covers 7 bases. This CDR3 contains 14 residues. Per germline, CDR1 MDHEN and CDR2 SYDVKM. V shed 5 bases, J shed 2 bases, and the junction held 6 bases outside the gene matches. CDR3 protein: CASSLREVPYEQYF. DNA for the CDR3: TGTGCCAGCAGTCTTCGGGAGGTCCCCTACGAGCAGTACTTC.

The V call is TRBV6-5, the J call TRBJ1-4; D is unresolved. Trimming shortened V by 2 bases and J by 3 bases, and 13 bases separated the two germline ends. Germline V gene data show CDR1 as MNHEY and CDR2 as SVGAGI. The CDR3 has 16 amino acids. The CDR3 reads CASSYARGDANEKLFF. CDR3 DNA: TGTGCCAGCAGTTACGCCAGAGGAGATGCTAATGAAAAACTGTTTTTT.

This chain links TRBV6-2 or TRBV6-3 with TRBJ2-7; D might be TRBD2 (5 bases). V dropped 5 bases and J dropped 2 bases, with 19 bases sitting between them. There are 16 residues in the CDR3. CDR1 MNHEY and CDR2 SVGEGT come from the germline V gene. The CDR3 is CASSPPPGLRTYEQYF. The CDR3 DNA is TGTGCCAGCAGTCCGCCCCCGGGATTGCGGACCTACGAGCAGTACTTC.

This rearrangement joins TRBV19 to TRBJ2-5, with 8 nucleotides matching TRBD1. Trimming cost V 5 bases and J 2 bases; bases outside gene matches: 10. The germline V gene encodes CDR1 LNHDA and CDR2 SQIVND (reference sequence). The CDR3 runs to 16 residues. For the CDR3, the DNA is TGTGCCAGTAGTTCCTACAGGGGGTCCCAGCAAGAGACCCAGTACTTC. Translating it yields CASSSYRGSQQETQYF.

The chain is built from TRBV3-1 (or the pseudogene TRBV3-2) and TRBJ1-3; D is possibly TRBD1 (5 bases). Germline lookup yields CDR1 LGHDT and CDR2 YNNKEL (reference sequence). The V end lost 1 base, the J end lost 0 bases, and 10 bases lay between the germline ends. This CDR3 is 16 amino acids long. Written as DNA, the CDR3 is TGTGCCAGCAGCCAAGGGGGGGGAATCTCTGGAAACACCATATATTTT. It yields the protein CASSQGGGISGNTIYF.

The genes are TRBV19 and TRBJ2-7; possible D gene TRBD1, 6 bases. Germline-derived CDR1 and CDR2 are LNHDA and SQIVND (reference sequence). The CDR3 extends over 14 amino acids. Trimming cost V 6 bases and J 3 bases, with 15 bases left between them. CDR3 coding DNA: TGTGCCAGTAGCCTCAGGGGCGACAACTACGAGCAGTACTTC. This gives the protein CASSLRGDNYEQYF.

The chain carries TRBV7-2 and TRBJ2-1; 10 positions agree with TRBD2. Germline V gives CDR1 SGHTA, CDR2 FQGNSA. V lost 5 bases, J lost 8 bases, and 3 bases stayed unmatched. This CDR3 has 13 residues. The CDR3, as DNA: TGTGCCAGCAGCCTTGGACTAGCGGATGAGCAGTTCTTC. Translating it yields CASSLGLADEQFF.

V and J are TRBV5-6 and TRBJ2-2, with 9 bases fitting TRBD1. CDR1 is SGHDT and CDR2 is YYEEEE in the germline V gene. The J segment lost 3 bases and the V segment lost 5 bases, leaving 8 bases of the junction unmatched. This CDR3 spans 16 amino acids. The DNA of the CDR3 is TGTGCCAGCAGTCAACCAGGACAGGGGTACACCGGGGAGCTGTTTTTT. Translated: CASSQPGQGYTGELFF.

This clone was detected only a few times. This rearrangement joins TRBV15 to TRBJ1-5, with TRBD1 matching over 10 bases. Germline CDR1 and CDR2: LNHNV and YYDKDF (reference sequence). CDR3 length equals 15 residues. With 3 bases clipped from V and 6 bases from J, the junction kept 5 bases outside the gene matches. CDR3 sequence (DNA): TGTGCCACCAGCAGCCGACAGGGGGCCGCTCAGCCCCAGCATTTT. Its translation: CATSSRQGAAQPQHF.

V gene TRBV28 combines with J gene TRBJ1-2, with D tentatively TRBD1 (5 bases). The CDR3 extends over 13 amino acids. Trimming cost V 3 bases and J 8 bases, with 13 bases left between them. Germline values: CDR1 MDHEN, CDR2 SYDVKM. The CDR3 nucleotides are TGTGCCAGCAGTTTCGGCAGGGAGGGGGGCTACACCTTC. Translation: CASSFGREGGYTF.